This T cell receptor beta chain is drawn from a study of Ad26.COV2.S vaccination and SARS-CoV-2 variants. Study details: Donor was assigned to the Ad26.COV2.S arm of trial COV1001. Participants got Ad26.COV2.S intramuscularly, once or twice 56 days apart.

Treatment of the sample: 15 to 20 received Ad26.COV2.S at low or high dose, single or two shots; about 5 received placebo; per-sample allocation not given. The samples date from day 63 after the first vaccine or placebo injection. A remark on this clone: Its antigen is as yet unknown.

Some clones are missing from TCRdb's copy, which holds only in-frame ones; the method was immunoSEQ multiplex PCR. The table has hundreds of thousands of clones, under 90% seen once. The V end was cut by 0 bases, the J end by 3 bases, with 10 bases between. The CDR3 is 14 amino acids. The germline V gene encodes CDR1 SGHDT and CDR2 YYEEEE. Study results and limitations: Measures of TCR breadth and depth may have fallen short of total T cell responses. Breadth, reportedly substantial, characterized the spike-specific CD8+ and CD4+ T cell responses after vaccination.

This sample comprised peripheral blood, obtained in a trial of Ad26.COV2.S vaccine versus placebo. The V gene is TRBV5-6, the J gene TRBJ2-7; D is uncertain. This TCR was sampled from a person aged 18-65 years who received the Ad26.COV2.S COVID-19 vaccine or a placebo. The CDR3 nucleotides read TGTGCCAGCAGCTTGGGAGTTTTCTACTACGAGCAGTACTTC. This sequence encodes CASSLGVFYYEQYF.